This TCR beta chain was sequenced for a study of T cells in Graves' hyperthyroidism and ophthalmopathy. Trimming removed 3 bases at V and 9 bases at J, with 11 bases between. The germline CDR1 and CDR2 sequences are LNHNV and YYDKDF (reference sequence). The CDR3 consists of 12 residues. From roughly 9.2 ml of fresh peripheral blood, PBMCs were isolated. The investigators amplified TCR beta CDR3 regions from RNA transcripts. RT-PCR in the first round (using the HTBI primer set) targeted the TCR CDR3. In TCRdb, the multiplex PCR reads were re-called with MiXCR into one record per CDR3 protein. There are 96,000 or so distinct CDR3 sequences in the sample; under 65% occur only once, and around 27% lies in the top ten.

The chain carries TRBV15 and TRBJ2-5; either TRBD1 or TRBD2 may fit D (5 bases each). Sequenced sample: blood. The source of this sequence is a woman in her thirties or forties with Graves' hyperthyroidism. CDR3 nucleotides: TGTGCCACCAGCAGCGCCCCGGGACCCCAGTACTTC. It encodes CATSSAPGPQYF.